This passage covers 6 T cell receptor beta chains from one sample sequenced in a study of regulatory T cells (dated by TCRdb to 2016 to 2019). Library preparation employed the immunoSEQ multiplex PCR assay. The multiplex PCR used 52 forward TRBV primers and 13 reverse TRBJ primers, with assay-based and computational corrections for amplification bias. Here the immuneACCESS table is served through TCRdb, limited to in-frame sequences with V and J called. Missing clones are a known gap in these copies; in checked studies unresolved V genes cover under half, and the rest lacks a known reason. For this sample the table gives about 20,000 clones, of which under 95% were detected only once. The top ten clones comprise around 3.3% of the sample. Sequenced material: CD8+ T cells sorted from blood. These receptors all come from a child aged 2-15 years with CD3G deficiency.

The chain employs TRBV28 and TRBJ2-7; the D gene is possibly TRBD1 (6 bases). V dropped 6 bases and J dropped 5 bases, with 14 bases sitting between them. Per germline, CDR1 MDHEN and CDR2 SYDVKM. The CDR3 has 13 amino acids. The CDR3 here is CASRQTGFHEQYF. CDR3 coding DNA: TGTGCCAGCAGACAAACAGGGTTCCACGAGCAGTACTTC.

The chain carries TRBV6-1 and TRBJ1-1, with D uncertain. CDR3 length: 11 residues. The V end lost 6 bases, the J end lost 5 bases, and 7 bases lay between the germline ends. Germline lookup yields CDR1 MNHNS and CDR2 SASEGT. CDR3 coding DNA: TGTGCCAGCAGGGGAGGGACTGAAGCTTTCTTT. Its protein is CASRGGTEAFF.

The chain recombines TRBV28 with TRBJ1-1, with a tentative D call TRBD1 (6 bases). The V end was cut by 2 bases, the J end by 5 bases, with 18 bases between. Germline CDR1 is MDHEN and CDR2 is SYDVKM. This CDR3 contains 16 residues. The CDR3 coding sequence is TGTGCCAGCAGTTTAATCTGGGGGGGCGCGGGGACTGAAGCTTTCTTT. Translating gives CASSLIWGGAGTEAFF.

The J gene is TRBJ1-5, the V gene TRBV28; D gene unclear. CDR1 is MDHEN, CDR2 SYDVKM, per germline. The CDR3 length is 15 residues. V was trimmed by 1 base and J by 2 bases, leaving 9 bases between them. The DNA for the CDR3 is TGTGCCAGCAGTTTATTCAGACACCGCAATCAGCCCCAGCATTTT. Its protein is CASSLFRHRNQPQHF.

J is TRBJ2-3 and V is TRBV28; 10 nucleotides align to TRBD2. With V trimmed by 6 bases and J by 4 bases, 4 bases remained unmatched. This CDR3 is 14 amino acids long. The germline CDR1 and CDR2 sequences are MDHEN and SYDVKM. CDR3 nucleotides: TGTGCCAGCAGCCGGGGACTAGCGTCAGATACGCAGTATTTT. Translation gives CASSRGLASDTQYF.

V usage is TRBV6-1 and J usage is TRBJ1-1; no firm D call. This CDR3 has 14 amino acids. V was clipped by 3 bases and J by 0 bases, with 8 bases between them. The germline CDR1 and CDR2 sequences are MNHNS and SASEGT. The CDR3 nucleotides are TGTGCCAGCAGTGAGGTGGGAATGAACACTGAAGCTTTCTTT. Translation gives CASSEVGMNTEAFF.